This TCR beta chain was sequenced for a study of blood T cell repertoires in COVID-19. As for the study in general: The United States, Italy and Spain were the sources of the acute and convalescent COVID-19 samples. PBMCs, B-cell-depleted T cells, or T cells provided the cDNA or gDNA that made up the material.

The CDR3 has 14 residues. The germline V gene encodes CDR1 LGHDT and CDR2 YNNKEL (reference sequence). With V trimmed by 2 bases and J by 4 bases, 5 bases remained unmatched. Per the authors' pipeline: Amplification of reference gene primers was used by the study to estimate nucleated cell counts. Profiling relied on immunoSEQ multiplex PCR, and the TCRdb table lists in-frame clones only, not all of them. The V and J calls and clone size come from that table; D and trimming were worked out from the DNA. Of under 35,000 clones in the sample, 85% to 90% are singletons; the top ten hold 5.9%. This clone was counted a few times.

The specimen was peripheral blood. This sequence originates from a human donor in a cohort sampled during active COVID-19. The chain links TRBV3-1 (or the pseudogene TRBV3-2) to TRBJ2-7; TRBD1 matches at 7 bases. In DNA form, the CDR3 reads TGTGCCAGCAGCCAATCGGGACAGAGTTACGAGCAGTACTTC. It is translated as CASSQSGQSYEQYF.